Listed below are T cell receptor beta chains from one sample, sequenced in a study of blood T cell repertoires in COVID-19. Using immunoSEQ multiplex PCR, the repertoire was profiled, and TCRdb retains in-frame clones only, with some absent. The sample carries roughly 250,000 clones, around 90% recorded once. The sequenced sample consisted of peripheral blood. The receptors were sampled from a man between 60 and 70 years old who had recovered from COVID-19. Both conserved end residues are part of each CDR3. The order of the fields is D gene, J gene, V gene, CDR3 protein, CDR3 DNA. The D gene is left open where the match is weak.

>.|TRBJ2-1|TRBV2
CASGGAPNEQFF
TGTGCCAGCGGGGGCGCGCCCAATGAGCAGTTCTTC
>.|TRBJ2-3|TRBV4-1
CASSQGMAPSTDTQYF
TGCGCCAGCAGCCAAGGAATGGCACCGAGCACAGATACGCAGTATTTT
>.|TRBJ1-1|TRBV27
CASSVGGSTEAFF
TGTGCCAGCTCCGTGGGAGGGTCCACTGAAGCTTTCTTT
>TRBD1|TRBJ2-7|TRBV3-1/TRBV3-2
CASSQTTGATYF
TGTGCCAGCAGCCAGACCACAGGGGCTACGTACTTC
>.|TRBJ1-5|TRBV5-6
CASSLEASNQPQHF
TGTGCCAGCAGCTTGGAAGCGAGCAATCAGCCCCAGCATTTT
>.|TRBJ2-7|TRBV6-6
CASSYEATLYEQYF
TGTGCCAGCAGTTACGAGGCGACCCTCTACGAGCAGTACTTC
>.|TRBJ2-3|TRBV5-1
CASSLMTAGTDTQYF
TGCGCCAGCAGCTTGATGACGGCGGGCACAGATACGCAGTATTTT
>.|TRBJ2-7|TRBV30
CAWSQVFGQTYEQYF
TGTGCCTGGAGTCAGGTTTTTGGACAGACCTACGAGCAGTACTTC
>.|TRBJ2-3|TRBV6-5
CASSQRGGTDTQYF
TGTGCCAGCAGCCAGCGCGGTGGCACAGATACGCAGTATTTT
>TRBD1|TRBJ1-1|TRBV5-1
CASSRAGGAGSTEAFF
TGCGCCAGCAGCAGGGCAGGGGGCGCGGGTAGCACTGAAGCTTTCTTT
>.|TRBJ1-3|TRBV10-3
CAIRLTNSGNTIYF
TGTGCCATCAGGCTAACTAACTCTGGAAACACCATATATTTT
>TRBD1|TRBJ1-4|TRBV7-2
CASSLGGDSFATNEKLFF
TGTGCCAGCAGCTTAGGCGGGGACAGTTTTGCAACTAATGAAAAACTGTTTTTT